Listed below are T cell receptor beta chains from one sample, sequenced in a study of pediatric ulcerative colitis. Here immunoSEQ multiplex PCR was the method, and the copy in TCRdb shows in-frame clones only, minus some. The table records some 10,000 clones, approximately 89% of them present only once. Sequenced: blood. These TCRs come from a girl aged 10 to 17 with moderate ulcerative colitis. The CDR3 runs from the conserved cysteine through the conserved F or W. A D gene is named only where the DNA matches it firmly. Size tells how often a clone was seen (once, few, many) or the class of an expanded clone, and some rows leave it out.

>TRBV2|.|.|TRBJ1-2
TGTGCCAGCAGTGGGGACGGGTTTAACTATGGCTACACCTTC
CASSGDGFNYGYTF
>TRBV6-1|.|.|TRBJ1-1
TGTGCCAGCTGGACATTGAACACTGAAGCTTTCTTT
CASWTLNTEAFF
>TRBV11-2|.|TRBD2|TRBJ2-1
TGTGCCAGCAGCTTAGTGGTAGCGGGGTCCTACAATGAGCAGTTCTTC
CASSLVVAGSYNEQFF
>TRBV7-6|.|.|TRBJ2-7
TGTGCCAGCAGCCGGCGGCGTCGACCCCGTGGGCAGTACTTC
CASSRRRRPRGQYF
>TRBV9|.|.|TRBJ2-1
TGTGCCAGCAGCGTAGGCGGGAACTCCTACAATGAGCAGTTCTTC
CASSVGGNSYNEQFF
>TRBV15|.|TRBD1|TRBJ1-5
TGTGCCACCACCCTGGACAGGGCGAAGGATCAGCCCCAGCATTTT
CATTLDRAKDQPQHF
>TRBV11-1|.|.|TRBJ2-7
TGTGCCAGCAGCCCCCGTAGCTACGAGCAGTACTTC
CASSPRSYEQYF
>TRBV6-4|.|TRBD1|TRBJ1-6
TGTGCCAGCAGTGAGGGACAGGGGGCTTCACCCCTCCACTTT
CASSEGQGASPLHF
>TRBV27|.|.|TRBJ1-2
TGTGCCAGCACTCCCGGGGCCCTCGGAAAAACTAACTATGGCTACACCTTC
CASTPGALGKTNYGYTF
>TRBV28|.|.|TRBJ1-1
TGTGCCAGCAGCACAAAACCCCGGGAAGCTTTCTTT
CASSTKPREAFF
>TRBV5-6|.|.|TRBJ2-7
TGTGCCAGCAGCTTGGGGGGAAGCTCCTACGAGCAGTACTTC
CASSLGGSSYEQYF
>TRBV10-3|.|TRBD1|TRBJ2-1
TGTGCCATCAGTAACGACAGGGGCGGGTACAATGAGCAGTTCTTC
CAISNDRGGYNEQFF
>TRBV29-1|once|TRBD2|TRBJ2-2
TGCAGCGTTGAAGATAGCGGGATGGGGGTCACCGGGGAGCTGTTTTTT
CSVEDSGMGVTGELFF
>TRBV7-3|.|TRBD2|TRBJ2-7
TGTGCCAGCAGCTACTTAGCGGGGAGCTCCTACGAGCAGTACTTC
CASSYLAGSSYEQYF
>TRBV5-6|.|.|TRBJ1-2
TGTGCCAGCAGCTTGGTGAGAGCGGGGGTTGGCTACACCTTC
CASSLVRAGVGYTF
>TRBV15|.|TRBD1|TRBJ1-1
TGTGCCACCAGCAGAGATACAGGGGTCTTGAACACTGAAGCTTTCTTT
CATSRDTGVLNTEAFF
>TRBV19|once|.|TRBJ2-7
TGTGCCAGTAGTATGGGTTCCTACGAGCAGTACTTC
CASSMGSYEQYF
>TRBV2|.|.|TRBJ2-7
TGTGCCAGTTCTGATCGACCTACGTCCTACGAGCAGTACTTC
CASSDRPTSYEQYF
>TRBV11-2|.|.|TRBJ2-3
TGTGCCAGCAGCCAGGTAGATACGCAGTATTTT
CASSQVDTQYF
>TRBV19|once|TRBD2|TRBJ2-5
TGTGCCAGTAGTATTGGGCCTAGCGGGACTTCGGAGACCCAGTACTTC
CASSIGPSGTSETQYF
>TRBV14|.|.|TRBJ1-1
TGTGCCAGCAGCCCTCGACTGGGGGGGAGTGAAGCTTTCTTT
CASSPRLGGSEAFF
>TRBV29-1|.|.|TRBJ2-7
TGCAGCGTTGAAGGACAGTTACTCGCTCTCCCCTACGAGCAGTACTTC
CSVEGQLLALPYEQYF
>TRBV2|few|.|TRBJ1-2
TGTGCCAGCAGTGAAGATTGGGACTCAGGTGGCTACACCTTC
CASSEDWDSGGYTF
>TRBV7-5|.|.|TRBJ1-4
TGTGCCAGAAGCCGCGCTCCGGGACATAACACAAACGCAACTAATGAAAAACTGTTTTTT
CARSRAPGHNTNATNEKLFF
>TRBV4-1|.|.|TRBJ1-5
TGCGCCAGCAGCCAAGAATGGGCAGGGCACAATCAGCCCCAGCATTTT
CASSQEWAGHNQPQHF
>TRBV25-1|.|TRBD2|TRBJ2-5
TGTGCCAGCAGTATAGGTGGTTTAGGGCGCGGGGGCCAAGAGACCCAGTACTTC
CASSIGGLGRGGQETQYF
>TRBV27|.|.|TRBJ2-7
TGTGCCAGCAGCACAGCGTACGAGCAGTACTTC
CASSTAYEQYF
>TRBV19|.|.|TRBJ2-1
TGTGCCAGTAGTATAGGGGTGGTAAATGAGCAGTTCTTC
CASSIGVVNEQFF
>TRBV11-2|once|TRBD2|TRBJ2-1
TGTGCCAGCAGCTCCATACGACTAGCGGGAGGACTTTTGAGGAATGAGCAGTTCTTC
CASSSIRLAGGLLRNEQFF
>TRBV10-3|.|.|TRBJ2-5
TGTGCCATCAGGGACTCAAGCGGGTCGAGACAAGAGACCCAGTACTTC
CAIRDSSGSRQETQYF
>TRBV18|.|.|TRBJ1-1
TGTGCCAGCTCACCACCGACCTTTGAGGGGTTGGACACTGAAGCTTTCTTT
CASSPPTFEGLDTEAFF
>TRBV2|.|.|TRBJ2-4
TGTGCCAGCAGTGAAATGGGGGAGTCTTCTGACATTCAGTACTTC
CASSEMGESSDIQYF
>TRBV19|.|.|TRBJ1-4
TGTGCCAGTGAAGGCCCGGAGGAAAAACTGTTTTTT
CASEGPEEKLFF
>TRBV28|.|.|TRBJ2-3
TGTGCCAGCACACGAACTGGAGGGCCAGATACGCAGTATTTT
CASTRTGGPDTQYF
>TRBV19|.|TRBD2|TRBJ2-3
TGTGCCAGTAGTGACCGCCCTAGCGGGACAGATACGCAGTATTTT
CASSDRPSGTDTQYF
>TRBV5-6|.|TRBD2|TRBJ2-3
TGTGCCAGCAGCTTGGGGCTAGCGGGAGGATTAACAGATACGCAGTATTTT
CASSLGLAGGLTDTQYF
>TRBV21-1|.|.|TRBJ1-1
TGTGCCAGCAGCAGGGACACTGAAGCTTTCTTT
CASSRDTEAFF
>TRBV10-3|.|TRBD1|TRBJ2-7
TGTGCCATCAGATCTACGGACAGGTCCTCCTACGAGCAGTACTTC
CAIRSTDRSSYEQYF
>TRBV11-2|.|.|TRBJ2-1
TGTGCCAGCAGCTTAGAGCGACACAATGAGCAGTTCTTC
CASSLERHNEQFF
>TRBV28|.|.|TRBJ2-6
TGTGCCAGCAGCTCGTGGGGGGTAACTGGGGCCAACGTCCTGACTTTC
CASSSWGVTGANVLTF
>TRBV7-9|.|TRBD1|TRBJ1-5
TGTGCCAGCAGCGATGGGACAGGGGATCAGCCCCAGCATTTT
CASSDGTGDQPQHF
>TRBV29-1|.|.|TRBJ2-3
TGCAGCGTTGGTGTTAGAAGCACAGATACGCAGTATTTT
CSVGVRSTDTQYF
>TRBV5-4|.|TRBD1|TRBJ1-2
TGTGCCAGCAGCTTGTATGGGACAGGGGGCTCCGAGGGTGGCTACACCTTC
CASSLYGTGGSEGGYTF
>TRBV9|.|TRBD2|TRBJ2-1
TGTGCCAGCAGCGTAGATGACGGGAGGGCCGATGAGCAGTTCTTC
CASSVDDGRADEQFF
>TRBV5-4|.|.|TRBJ2-5
TGTGCCAGCAGCCCCGGACATGAGCAAGAGACCCAGTACTTC
CASSPGHEQETQYF
>TRBV4-2|.|.|TRBJ2-1
TGTGCCAGCAGCTTTGACGGGGTCGGGGAAGGGCCTTACAATGAGCAGTTCTTC
CASSFDGVGEGPYNEQFF
>TRBV28|.|.|TRBJ1-1
TGTGCCAGCAGATCAGACCGACAGGCCCGGAACACTGAAGCTTTCTTT
CASRSDRQARNTEAFF
>TRBV4-2|.|.|TRBJ1-5
TGTGCCAGCAGCCAAGATACCTCTTATAGCAATCAGCCCCAGCATTTT
CASSQDTSYSNQPQHF
>TRBV16|.|TRBD1|TRBJ1-2
TGTGCCAGCAGACTACGACAGGGGCCTTATGGCTACACCTTC
CASRLRQGPYGYTF
>TRBV5-1|.|TRBD1|TRBJ2-1
TGCGCCAGCAGCAAAGCCGGGACAGCAAACAATGAGCAGTTCTTC
CASSKAGTANNEQFF
>TRBV19|.|.|TRBJ2-7
TGTGCCAGTAGTACCGGACTGTACGAGCAGTACTTC
CASSTGLYEQYF
>TRBV7-3|.|.|TRBJ2-3
TGTGCCAGCAGCTTAACTCTGCGGGGAATGGCAGATACGCAGTATTTT
CASSLTLRGMADTQYF
>TRBV21-1|medium-sized|.|TRBJ1-2
TGTGCCAGCGCTTCCACGGAGGGCTACACCTTC
CASASTEGYTF
>TRBV29-1|.|TRBD2|TRBJ2-7
TGCAGCGTTGATGGGCTAGCGGGAGGGTTGTACGAGCAGTACTTC
CSVDGLAGGLYEQYF
>TRBV19|.|.|TRBJ1-5
TGTGCCAGTAGTGTCCTACAGAGTAGCAATCAGCCCCAGCATTTT
CASSVLQSSNQPQHF